Below are 30 T cell receptor beta chains sequenced from a single sample in a study of T-cell memory formation after mild COVID-19. TCRdb analysed the 5' RACE reads with MiXCR anew, one entry per CDR3 protein. This sample carries some 490,000 distinct CDR3 sequences, about 20% of them seen once, and the ten largest clones take 9% to 15%. Source material: PBMCs or a T cell subset sorted from them (not recorded which). These receptors were obtained from an adult woman who had mild COVID-19 (a few samples of this study predate the infection). Cell type and time point are not known.

This clonotype was observed a handful of times. The rearrangement uses TRBV7-6 and TRBJ2-2; 7 bases fit TRBD1. The length of the CDR3 is 14 residues. The V gene's germline CDR1 is SGHVS and CDR2 FNYEAQ. The ends lost 5 bases at V and 8 bases at J; junction bases unmatched: 8. CDR3 coding DNA: TGTGCCAGCAGCCCTCTCAGGGGGAGAGGGGAGCTGTTTTTT. Amino acid sequence: CASSPLRGRGELFF.

The rearrangement uses TRBV11-3 and TRBJ2-4; 12 positions agree with TRBD2. After removal of 3 bases from V and 8 bases from J, the junction contained 5 bases not matched to a gene. This CDR3 is built from 15 residues. Germline values: CDR1 SGHNT, CDR2 YENEEA. CDR3 sequence (DNA): TGTGCCAGCAGCTTCACTAGCGGGAGGTGGGACATTCAGTACTTC. Translating it yields CASSFTSGRWDIQYF.

This clonotype has more than one count but fewer than ten. J is TRBJ2-7 and V is TRBV4-2, with 8 bases that match TRBD1. The V gene end was trimmed by 4 bases and the J gene end by 3 bases; junction bases not matched to a gene: 11. This CDR3 comprises 16 residues. Germline V gene sequence: CDR1 LGHNA, CDR2 YNFKEQ. The CDR3 reads CASSPHGQGGIYEQYF. The CDR3 DNA is TGTGCCAGCAGCCCGCATGGACAGGGCGGGATCTACGAGCAGTACTTC.

This clonotype was detected ten times or more. The chain is built from TRBV7-9 and TRBJ2-3; unclear D gene. The germline V gene has CDR1 SEHNR and CDR2 FQNEAQ (reference sequence). The ends were cut back, 1 base at V and 4 bases at J, with 9 bases in the middle. This CDR3 is 14 amino acids long. The CDR3 DNA sequence: TGTGCCAGCAGCTTAGTTGTTGGGCCAGATACGCAGTATTTT. As protein: CASSLVVGPDTQYF.

This rearrangement joins TRBV6-5 to TRBJ1-3, with D perhaps TRBD1 (5 bases). The germline CDR1 and CDR2 sequences are MNHEY and SVGAGI. Trimming pared 2 bases from V and 0 bases from J, leaving 11 bases between. CDR3 length: 16 amino acids. CDR3: CASSYRDPISGNTIYF. The CDR3 DNA reads TGTGCCAGCAGTTACCGGGACCCAATCTCTGGAAACACCATATATTTT.

Ten or more counts support this clonotype. The CDR3 DNA follows: TGTGCCAGCCGATCACGACAGGGGATGAACACTGAAGCTTTCTTT. Translated: CASRSRQGMNTEAFF. This chain links TRBV7-6 with TRBJ1-1; 8 bases are shared with TRBD1. Germline loops: CDR1 SGHVS, CDR2 FNYEAQ. The CDR3 sequence is 15 residues long. V shed 8 bases and J 0 bases; nucleotides not matched to a gene: 8.

V usage is TRBV2 and J usage is TRBJ1-2; D unresolved. This CDR3 is 14 amino acids long. Germline V CDR1 and CDR2: SNHLY, FYNNEI. Deletions cut 4 bases from V and 2 bases from J, with 11 bases between. CDR3 region: CASSVGGSNYGYTF. The CDR3 DNA reads as TGTGCCAGCAGTGTCGGAGGGAGCAACTATGGCTACACCTTC.

This clonotype was detected only a few times. The chain has TRBV25-1 and TRBJ1-1, with a weak D call TRBD1 (6 bases). The CDR3 consists of 13 residues. The germline V gene has CDR1 MGHDK and CDR2 SYGVNS. With 4 bases removed from V and 3 bases from J, the gap between germline ends came to 9 bases. DNA of the CDR3: TGTGCCAGCAGTGGGGGACATTACACTGAAGCTTTCTTT. Amino acids: CASSGGHYTEAFF.

This clonotype was recorded a few times. The chain combines TRBV5-1 with TRBJ2-1, with unresolved D. This CDR3 region has 14 residues. V lost 0 bases and J 4 bases, leaving 8 bases between the germline ends. CDR1 SGHRS and CDR2 YFSETQ come from the germline V gene. CDR3 sequence (DNA): TGCGCCAGCAGCTTGGAACCTGTGTACAATGAGCAGTTCTTC. Translated: CASSLEPVYNEQFF.

This sequence joins TRBV23-1 and TRBJ2-1; weak D call: TRBD1 (8 bases). TRBV23-1 is an ORF, and what it does is uncertain. Deletions cut 4 bases from V and 5 bases from J, with 21 bases between. CDR3 length: 17 amino acids. The CDR3 protein is CASSRGGRQGRDNEQFF. CDR3 sequence (DNA): TGCGCCAGCAGTCGCGGCGGGCGACAGGGGAGGGACAATGAGCAGTTCTTC.

This clonotype has just a few counts. As DNA, the CDR3 is TGTGCCAGCTCACCTCGGACAGGGGGCGCAACAGATACGCAGTATTTT. Amino acid sequence: CASSPRTGGATDTQYF. The genes are TRBV18 and TRBJ2-3, with 11 bases matching TRBD1. The V segment lost 3 bases and the J segment 3 bases; nucleotides outside the gene matches: 5. The germline V gene has CDR1 KGHSH and CDR2 LQKENI. The CDR3 length is 16 residues.

This clonotype was counted many times. V gene TRBV7-9 combines with J gene TRBJ2-3; D unresolved. This CDR3 comprises 14 residues. Germline CDR1 SEHNR, CDR2 FQNEAQ (reference sequence). V was shortened by 6 bases and J by 0 bases, with 10 bases between the two germline ends. As DNA, the CDR3 is TGTGCCAGCAGTTTGCGGATGAGCACAGATACGCAGTATTTT. This translates into CASSLRMSTDTQYF.

The chain recombines TRBV24-1 with TRBJ1-1; 8 bases map to TRBD1. The V segment lost 2 bases and the J segment 6 bases; nucleotides outside the gene matches: 1. Germline-derived CDR1 and CDR2 are KGHDR and SFDVKD. This CDR3 comprises 13 residues. The CDR3 is CATSDSDRAEAFF. CDR3 DNA sequence: TGTGCCACCAGTGATTCGGACAGGGCTGAAGCTTTCTTT.

The V and J genes are TRBV6-5 and TRBJ2-7, with D uncertain. The germline CDR1 and CDR2 sequences are MNHEY and SVGAGI. The CDR3 length is 12 residues. The V gene lost 2 bases and the J gene lost 6 bases, with 8 bases spanning the gap. CDR3 DNA sequence: TGTGCCAGCAGTTACGGTAATTCCGAGCAGTACTTC. This gives the protein CASSYGNSEQYF.

For this clonotype: One junction end does not reproduce the germline sequence, and a read error may be involved. The chain couples TRBV24-1 to TRBJ2-7; tentative D call: TRBD1 (7 bases). This CDR3 is 15 amino acids long. The V gene's germline CDR1 is KGHDR and CDR2 SFDVKD. The chain's CDR3 is CTTSDRQGGSYEQYF. The CDR3 DNA is TGTACCACCAGTGACAGACAGGGAGGTTCCTACGAGCAGTACTTC.

The chain combines TRBV6-5 with TRBJ1-1; tentative D call: TRBD1 (6 bases). V lost 8 bases and J lost 8, with 15 bases in between. This CDR3 is 12 amino acids long. Per the germline V gene, CDR1 is MNHEY and CDR2 is SVGAGI. CDR3 coding DNA: TGTGCCAGCGGGAGAGGGGGGACAGAAGCTTTCTTT. The encoded protein is CASGRGGTEAFF.

V is TRBV10-3 and J is TRBJ2-1; no reliable D call. V lost 2 bases and J 8 bases, leaving 7 bases between the germline ends. The CDR3 is 12 residues long. Germline CDR1 is ENHRY and CDR2 is SYGVKD. The CDR3 DNA follows: TGTGCCATCAGTGAGATACCGTATGAGCAGTTCTTC. Protein sequence: CAISEIPYEQFF.

The chain carries TRBV9 and TRBJ2-5, with D tentatively TRBD1 or TRBD2 (5 bases each). CDR1 SGDLS and CDR2 YYNGEE come from the germline V gene. This CDR3 region has 14 residues. The germline V and J ends were trimmed by 4 bases and 4 bases, with 14 bases remaining between them. CDR3 in DNA: TGTGCCAGCAGCCCCCGGGGTGGGGCAGAGACCCAGTACTTC. Amino acids: CASSPRGGAETQYF.

This clonotype was recorded many times. The chain couples TRBV5-1 to TRBJ2-3; D gene uncertain. There are 16 residues in the CDR3. V lost 4 bases, J lost 0 bases, and 15 bases lay in between. Germline CDR1 reads SGHRS; CDR2 reads YFSETQ. CDR3 protein: CASSDVPGSSTDTQYF. CDR3 nucleotide sequence: TGCGCCAGCAGCGACGTCCCGGGCTCTAGCACAGATACGCAGTATTTT.

CDR3 nucleotide sequence: TGTGCCAGCAGTTACTATCCTGGGCGAGTGACCAGCACCGGGGAGCTGTTTTTT. Translation: CASSYYPGRVTSTGELFF. The rearrangement joins TRBV6-5 to TRBJ2-2; D remains ambiguous. The CDR3 loop spans 18 amino acids. Trimming cost V 1 base and J 4 bases, with 19 bases left between them. Looked up from germline, CDR1 is MNHEY and CDR2 is SVGAGI.

This clonotype was seen at least ten times. The rearrangement links TRBV2 to TRBJ2-7; 13 bases are a match to TRBD2. The CDR3 is 14 residues long. V lost 6 bases and J lost 3; bases outside the gene matches: 2. Germline-derived CDR1 and CDR2 are SNHLY and FYNNEI. This chain's CDR3 is CASRGLAGRYEQYF. CDR3 sequence (DNA): TGTGCCAGCAGGGGACTAGCGGGACGCTACGAGCAGTACTTC.

The rearrangement joins TRBV29-1 to TRBJ1-1; D possibly corresponds to TRBD1 (6 bases). The CDR3 extends over 13 amino acids. Trimming took 3 bases from V and 5 from J, leaving 13 bases between them. CDR1 and CDR2 from the germline V gene are SQVTM and ANQGSEA. CDR3 sequence: CSVERTVGTEAFF. CDR3 bases: TGCAGCGTTGAGAGGACAGTGGGGACTGAAGCTTTCTTT.

This clonotype was counted a few times. The chain uses TRBV6-6 and TRBJ1-1; perhaps TRBD1 as D (5 bases). Trimming stripped 6 bases from V and 1 base from J, with 12 bases between. The CDR3 contains 14 residues. The germline V gene has CDR1 MNHNY and CDR2 SVGAGI (reference sequence). The CDR3, as DNA: TGTGCCAGCAGGCCGGGAGGGGCGAACACTGAAGCTTTCTTT. This gives the protein CASRPGGANTEAFF.

This clonotype was counted between two and nine times. This chain joins TRBV5-5 and TRBJ2-7; no reliable D call. V was cut by 4 bases and J by 5 bases, with 10 bases left in between. The CDR3 covers 12 residues. Germline CDR1 and CDR2: SGHKS and YYEKEE (reference sequence). As DNA, the CDR3 is TGTGCCAGCAGCCTCCAGTGGGACGAGCAGTACTTC. It is translated as CASSLQWDEQYF.

V and J are TRBV5-8 and TRBJ1-2; D gene uncertain. Per germline, CDR1 SGHTS and CDR2 YDEGEE. V shed 0 bases and J shed 4 bases, with 7 bases lying between them. This CDR3 comprises 13 residues. CDR3 loop: CASSLEAIYGYTF. CDR3 nucleotides: TGTGCCAGCAGCTTGGAAGCAATCTATGGCTACACCTTC. Full variable domain (rest looked up from reference TRBV5-8 and TRBJ1-2): EAGVTQSPTHLIKTRGQQATLRCSPISGHTSVYWYQQALGLGLQFLLWYDEGEERNRGNFPPRFSGRQFPNYSSELNVNALELEDSALYLCASSLEAIYGYTFGSGTRLTVV.

V usage is TRBV5-6 and J usage is TRBJ1-6; D is unclear. V lost 2 bases to trimming and J lost 10 bases, with 16 bases between them. The germline CDR1 and CDR2 sequences are SGHDT and YYEEEE. CDR3 length equals 15 residues. For the CDR3, the DNA is TGTGCCAGCAGCTTAGCATCTGGGATCGGCTCACCCCTCCACTTT. Translated: CASSLASGIGSPLHF.

The chain has TRBV12-3 or TRBV12-4 and TRBJ1-1; D gene ambiguous. V lost 5 bases, J lost 4 bases, and 8 bases lay in between. CDR3 size: 12 residues. The CDR3 region has the DNA TGTGCCAGCAGTCGGTCCCCCACTGAAGCTTTCTTT. This translates into CASSRSPTEAFF.

This chain joins TRBV10-3 and TRBJ2-6; 9 bases fit TRBD1. The junction had 4 bases not matched to a gene; V was cut back by 8 bases and J by 2 bases. The CDR3 has 15 amino acids. Germline CDR1 is ENHRY and CDR2 is SYGVKD. The chain's CDR3 is CAIGTGSPGANVLTF. The CDR3 nucleotides are TGTGCCATCGGGACAGGGTCCCCTGGGGCCAACGTCCTGACTTTC.

This clonotype was observed many times. The chain recombines TRBV20-1 with TRBJ1-5; 7 positions match TRBD1. The CDR3 length is 13 residues. V dropped 6 bases and J dropped 6; count of bases not matched to a gene: 8. Per the germline V gene, CDR1 is DFQATT and CDR2 is SNEGSKA (reference sequence). The CDR3 reads CSAIRTGSQPQHF. The CDR3 DNA sequence: TGCAGTGCCATTCGGACAGGCTCTCAGCCCCAGCATTTT.

This sequence joins TRBV20-1 and TRBJ2-1; TRBD2 might be the D (6 bases). CDR3 length: 13 residues. CDR1 DFQATT and CDR2 SNEGSKA come from the germline V gene (reference sequence). The V end lost 5 bases, the J end lost 0 bases, and 8 bases lay between the germline ends. The CDR3, as DNA: TGCAGTGCTGGGCGGGACTCCTACAATGAGCAGTTCTTC. It translates to CSAGRDSYNEQFF.